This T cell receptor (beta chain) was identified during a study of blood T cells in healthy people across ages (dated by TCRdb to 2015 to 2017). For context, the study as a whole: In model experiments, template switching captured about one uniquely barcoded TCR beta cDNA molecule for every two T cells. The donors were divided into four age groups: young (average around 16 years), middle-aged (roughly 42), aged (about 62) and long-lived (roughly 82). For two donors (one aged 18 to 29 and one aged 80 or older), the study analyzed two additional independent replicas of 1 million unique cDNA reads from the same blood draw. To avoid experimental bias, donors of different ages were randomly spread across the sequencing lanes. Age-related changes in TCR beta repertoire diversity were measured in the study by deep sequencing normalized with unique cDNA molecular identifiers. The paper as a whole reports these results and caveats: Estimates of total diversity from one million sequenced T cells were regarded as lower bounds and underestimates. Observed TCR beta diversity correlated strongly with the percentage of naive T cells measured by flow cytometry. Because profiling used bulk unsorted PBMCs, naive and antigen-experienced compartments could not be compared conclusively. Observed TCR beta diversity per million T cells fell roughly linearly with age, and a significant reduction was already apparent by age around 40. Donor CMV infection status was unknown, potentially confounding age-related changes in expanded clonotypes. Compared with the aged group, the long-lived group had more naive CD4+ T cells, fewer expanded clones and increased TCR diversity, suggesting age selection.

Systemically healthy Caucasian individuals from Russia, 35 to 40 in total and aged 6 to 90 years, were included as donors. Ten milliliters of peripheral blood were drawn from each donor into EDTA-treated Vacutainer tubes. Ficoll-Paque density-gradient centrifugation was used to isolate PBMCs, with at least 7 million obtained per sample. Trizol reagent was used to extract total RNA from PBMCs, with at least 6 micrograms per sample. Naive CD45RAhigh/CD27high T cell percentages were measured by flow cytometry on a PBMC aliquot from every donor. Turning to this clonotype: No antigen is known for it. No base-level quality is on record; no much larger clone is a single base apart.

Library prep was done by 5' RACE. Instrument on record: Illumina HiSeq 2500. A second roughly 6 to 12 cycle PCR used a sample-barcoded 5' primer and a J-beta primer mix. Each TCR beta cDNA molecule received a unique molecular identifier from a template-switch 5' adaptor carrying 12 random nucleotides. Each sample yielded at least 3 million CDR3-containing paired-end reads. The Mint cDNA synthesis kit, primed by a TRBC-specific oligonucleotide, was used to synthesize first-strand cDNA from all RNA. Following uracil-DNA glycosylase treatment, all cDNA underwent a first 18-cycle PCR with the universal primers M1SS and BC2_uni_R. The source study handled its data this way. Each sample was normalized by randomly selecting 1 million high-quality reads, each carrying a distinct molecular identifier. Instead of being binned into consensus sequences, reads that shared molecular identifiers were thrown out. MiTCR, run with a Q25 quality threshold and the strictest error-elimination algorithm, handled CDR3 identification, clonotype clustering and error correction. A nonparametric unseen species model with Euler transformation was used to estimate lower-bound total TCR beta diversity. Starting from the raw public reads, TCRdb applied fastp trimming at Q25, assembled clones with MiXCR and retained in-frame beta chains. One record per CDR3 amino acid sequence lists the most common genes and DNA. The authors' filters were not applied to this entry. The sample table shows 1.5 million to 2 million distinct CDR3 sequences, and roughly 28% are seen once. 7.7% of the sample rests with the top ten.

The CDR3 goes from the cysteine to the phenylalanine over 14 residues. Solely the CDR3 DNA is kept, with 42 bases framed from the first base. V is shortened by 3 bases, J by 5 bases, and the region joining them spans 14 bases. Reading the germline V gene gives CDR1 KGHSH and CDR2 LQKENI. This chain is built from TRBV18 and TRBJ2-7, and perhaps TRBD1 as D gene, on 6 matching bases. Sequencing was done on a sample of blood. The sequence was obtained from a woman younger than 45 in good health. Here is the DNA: TGTGCCAGCTCACCGCTCACAGGGTCCCACGAGCAGTACTTC. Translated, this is CASSPLTGSHEQYF. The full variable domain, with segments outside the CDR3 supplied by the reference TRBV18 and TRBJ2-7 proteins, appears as NAGVMQNPRHLVRRRGQEARLRCSPMKGHSHVYWYRQLPEEGLKFMVYLQKENIIDESGMPKERFSAEFPKEGPSILRIQQVVRGDSAAYFCASSPLTGSHEQYFGPGTRLTVT.